Sequencing of this TCR beta chain was carried out in a study of radiation and T cells in renal cell carcinoma. On the study more broadly: Nephrectomy followed 15 Gy stereotactic body radiation by 4 weeks.

Time point denoted: blood 2 weeks post-SBRT. Treatment described: 15 Gy SBRT to primary tumor, nephrectomy 4 weeks later. Blood was sampled at baseline, 2 weeks and 4 weeks after SBRT. Study conclusions and caveats: From baseline, blood top tumor clonotypes peaked at 2 weeks post-radiation. No pretreatment tumor biopsies were available for baseline clonotypes.

Per the germline V gene, CDR1 is LGHNA and CDR2 is YNFKEQ. CDR3 length equals 13 residues. Trimming pared 0 bases from V and 8 bases from J, leaving 10 bases between. The table came from immunoSEQ multiplex PCR; TCRdb's copy has only in-frame clones and leaves some out. The table includes about 150,000 clones, roughly 86% detected once. About this clone itself: Its antigen is not known.

This rearrangement joins TRBV4-2 to TRBJ1-2; the D is unclear. The sample in question was blood, obtained from a patient whose treatment included radiotherapy and nephrectomy. The clonotype was recovered from a woman aged 45-65 years with renal cell carcinoma. The CDR3 nucleotides are TGTGCCAGCAGCCAAGATCAGGCGGGGGGCTACACCTTC. Amino acid sequence: CASSQDQAGGYTF.